This T cell receptor (beta chain) comes out of a study of blood T cell repertoires in COVID-19. Study as a whole: Sources were T cells, B-cell-depleted T cells, or PBMCs; the material itself was cDNA or gDNA.

The germline V gene has CDR1 MNHEY and CDR2 SVGAGI. Trimming removed 5 bases at V and 9 bases at J, with 11 bases between. The CDR3 spans 12 residues. Profiled with immunoSEQ multiplex PCR; TCRdb holds only in-frame clones, not every one. The table includes approximately 90,000 clones, over 65% detected once. The receptor was isolated from a human donor in a cohort sampled during active COVID-19. The gene calls are TRBV6-5 and TRBJ2-1; tentative D call: TRBD1 (5 bases). Sequenced material: peripheral blood. The CDR3 loop is CASSRKGVEQFF. Here the CDR3 DNA reads TGTGCCAGCAGTCGTAAAGGGGTTGAGCAGTTCTTC.